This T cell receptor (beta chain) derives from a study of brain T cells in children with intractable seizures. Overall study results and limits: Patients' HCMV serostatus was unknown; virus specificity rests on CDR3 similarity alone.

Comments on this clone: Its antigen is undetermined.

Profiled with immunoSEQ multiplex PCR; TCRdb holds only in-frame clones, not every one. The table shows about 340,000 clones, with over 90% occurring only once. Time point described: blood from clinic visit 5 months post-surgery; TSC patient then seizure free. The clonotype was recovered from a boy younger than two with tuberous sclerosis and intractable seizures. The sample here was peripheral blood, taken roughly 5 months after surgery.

CDR3 amino acids: CASREVAGGANEQFF. As DNA, the CDR3 is TGTGCCAGCAGGGAAGTAGCGGGGGGGGCTAATGAGCAGTTCTTC. The chain carries TRBV6-4 and TRBJ2-1; 11 nucleotides align to TRBD2. CDR3 length: 15 residues. The V gene end was trimmed by 6 bases and the J gene end by 7 bases; junction bases not matched to a gene: 8. From germline, CDR1 is MRHNA and CDR2 SNTAGT.